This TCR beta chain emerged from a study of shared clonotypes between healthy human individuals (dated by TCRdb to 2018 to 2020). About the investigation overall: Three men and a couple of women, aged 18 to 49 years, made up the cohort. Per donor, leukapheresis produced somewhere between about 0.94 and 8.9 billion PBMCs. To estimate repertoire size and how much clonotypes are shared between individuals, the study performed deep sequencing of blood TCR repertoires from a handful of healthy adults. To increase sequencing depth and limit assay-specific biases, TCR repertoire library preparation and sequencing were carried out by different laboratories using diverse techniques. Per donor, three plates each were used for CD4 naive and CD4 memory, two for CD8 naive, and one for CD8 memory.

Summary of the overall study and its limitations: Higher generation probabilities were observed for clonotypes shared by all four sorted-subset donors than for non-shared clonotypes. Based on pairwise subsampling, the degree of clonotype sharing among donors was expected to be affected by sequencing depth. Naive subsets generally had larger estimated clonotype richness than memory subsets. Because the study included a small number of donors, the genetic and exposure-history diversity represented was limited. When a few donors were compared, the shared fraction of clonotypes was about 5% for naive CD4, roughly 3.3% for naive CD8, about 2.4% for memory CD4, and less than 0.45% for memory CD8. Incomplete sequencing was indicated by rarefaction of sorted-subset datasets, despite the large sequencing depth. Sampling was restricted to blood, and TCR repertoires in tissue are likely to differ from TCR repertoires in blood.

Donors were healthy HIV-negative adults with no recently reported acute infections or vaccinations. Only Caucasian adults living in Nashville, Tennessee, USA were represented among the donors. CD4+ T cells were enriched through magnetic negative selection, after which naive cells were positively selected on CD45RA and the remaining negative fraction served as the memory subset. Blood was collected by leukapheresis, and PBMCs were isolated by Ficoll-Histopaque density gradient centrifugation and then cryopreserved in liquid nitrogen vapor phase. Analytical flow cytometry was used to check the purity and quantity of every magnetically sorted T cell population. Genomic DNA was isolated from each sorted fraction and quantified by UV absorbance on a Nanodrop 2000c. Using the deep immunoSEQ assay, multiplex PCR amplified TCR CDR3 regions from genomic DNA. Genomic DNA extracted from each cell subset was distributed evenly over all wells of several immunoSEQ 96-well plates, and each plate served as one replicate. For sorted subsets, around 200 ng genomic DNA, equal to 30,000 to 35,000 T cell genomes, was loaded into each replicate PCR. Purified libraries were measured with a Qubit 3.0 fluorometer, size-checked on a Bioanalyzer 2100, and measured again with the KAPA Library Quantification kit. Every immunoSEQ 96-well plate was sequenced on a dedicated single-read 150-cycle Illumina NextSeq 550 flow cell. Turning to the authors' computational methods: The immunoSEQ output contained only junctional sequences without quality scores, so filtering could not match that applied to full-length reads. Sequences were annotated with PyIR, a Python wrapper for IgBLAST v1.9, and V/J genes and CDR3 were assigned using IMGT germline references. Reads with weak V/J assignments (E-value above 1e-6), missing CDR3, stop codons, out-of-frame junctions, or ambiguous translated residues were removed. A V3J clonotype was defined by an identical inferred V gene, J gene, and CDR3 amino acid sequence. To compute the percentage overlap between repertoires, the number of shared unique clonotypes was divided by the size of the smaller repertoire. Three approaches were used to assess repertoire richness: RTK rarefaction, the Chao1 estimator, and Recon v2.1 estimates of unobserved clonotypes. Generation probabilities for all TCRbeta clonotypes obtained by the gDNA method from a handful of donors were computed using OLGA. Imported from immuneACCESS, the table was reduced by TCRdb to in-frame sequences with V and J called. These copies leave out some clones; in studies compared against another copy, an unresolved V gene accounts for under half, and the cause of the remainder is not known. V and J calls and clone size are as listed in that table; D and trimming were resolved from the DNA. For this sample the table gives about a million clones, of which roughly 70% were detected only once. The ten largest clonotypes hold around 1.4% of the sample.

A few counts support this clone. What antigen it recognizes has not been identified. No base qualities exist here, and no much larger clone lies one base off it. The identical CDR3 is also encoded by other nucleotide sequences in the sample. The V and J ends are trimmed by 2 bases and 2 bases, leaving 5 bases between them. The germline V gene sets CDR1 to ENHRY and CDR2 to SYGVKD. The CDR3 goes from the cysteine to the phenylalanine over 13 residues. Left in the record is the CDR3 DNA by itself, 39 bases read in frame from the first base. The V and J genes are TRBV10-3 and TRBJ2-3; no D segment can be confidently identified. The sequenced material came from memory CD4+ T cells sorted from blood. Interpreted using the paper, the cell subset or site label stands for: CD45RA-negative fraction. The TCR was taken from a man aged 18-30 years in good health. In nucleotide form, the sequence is TGTGCCATCAGTGAGGACCCCACAGATACGCAGTATTTT. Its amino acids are CAISEDPTDTQYF.